These 25 T cell receptor beta chains share one sample of origin, sequenced in a study of blood T cell repertoires in COVID-19. Only in-frame clones appear in the TCRdb table, and some are missing; sequencing was by immunoSEQ multiplex PCR. The sample lists around 150,000 clones; 65% to 85% were seen once. The sequencing input was peripheral blood. Receptors were obtained from a man aged 55 to 69 with active or convalescent COVID-19.

The chain carries TRBV5-6 and TRBJ1-2; TRBD1 might be the D (6 bases). The CDR3 consists of 11 residues. In germline, CDR1 is SGHDT, CDR2 YYEEEE. Trimming took 3 bases from V and 8 from J, leaving 8 bases between them. The CDR3 loop reads CASSWGQGYTF. Here the CDR3 DNA reads TGTGCCAGCAGCTGGGGGCAGGGCTACACCTTC. The full variable domain, completed using reference TRBV5-6 and TRBJ1-2, is DAGVTQSPTHLIKTRGQQVTLRCSPKSGHDTVSWYQQALGQGPQFIFQYYEEEERQRGNFPDRFSGHQFPNYSSELNVNALLLGDSALYLCASSWGQGYTFGSGTRLTVV.

Notes on this clone: At the DNA level, this CDR3 is encoded by other sequences in the same sample as well. V usage is TRBV25-1 and J usage is TRBJ2-7, with D possibly matching TRBD2 (5 bases). Germline V gene data show CDR1 as MGHDK and CDR2 as SYGVNS. Trimming stripped 8 bases from V and 0 bases from J, with 11 bases between. CDR3 size: 13 residues. CDR3 loop: CASRGAGSYEQYF. DNA of the CDR3: TGTGCCAGCCGGGGAGCAGGCTCCTACGAGCAGTACTTC.

J is TRBJ1-6 and V is TRBV7-2; D is perhaps TRBD1 (6 bases). Germline loops: CDR1 SGHTA, CDR2 FQGNSA. The CDR3 runs to 17 residues. V lost 4 bases and J lost 7, with 20 bases in between. CDR3 region: CASSSDLTGRRNSPLHF. The CDR3 DNA reads as TGTGCCAGCAGCTCCGACCTCACAGGGCGTCGGAATTCACCCCTCCACTTT.

CDR3 in DNA: TGTGCCAGCAGCTCGGGACTAGCGGAGAACACCGGGGAGCTGTTTTTT. It translates to CASSSGLAENTGELFF. V gene TRBV11-1 combines with J gene TRBJ2-2; 11 nucleotides align to TRBD2. Germline V CDR1 and CDR2: SGHAT, FQDESV (reference sequence). The length of the CDR3 is 16 residues. V lost 4 bases, J lost 1 base, and 2 bases stayed unmatched.

V usage is TRBV18 and J usage is TRBJ1-2; 10 bases align to TRBD1. The CDR3 covers 16 residues. Germline assignment: CDR1 KGHSH and CDR2 LQKENI. Unmatched junction bases numbered 9, after V lost 3 bases and J lost 5 bases. The CDR3 DNA is TGTGCCAGCTCACCGTCTGGGACAGGGGTGGCATATGGCTACACCTTC. Encoded protein: CASSPSGTGVAYGYTF.

The chain's CDR3 is CASSPRAGVEQYF. In DNA form, the CDR3 reads TGTGCCAGCAGCCCACGGGCAGGGGTCGAGCAGTACTTC. J is TRBJ2-7 and V is TRBV4-2; TRBD1 might be the D (6 bases). The CDR3 is 13 residues long. Germline lookup yields CDR1 LGHNA and CDR2 YNFKEQ. V was shortened by 4 bases and J by 6 bases, with 13 bases between the two germline ends.

Regarding this clone: Other DNA sequences of this sample code for an identical CDR3. This chain links TRBV3-1 (or the pseudogene TRBV3-2) with TRBJ2-7; 13 bases agree with TRBD2. CDR1 LGHDT and CDR2 YNNKEL come from the germline V gene (reference sequence). The V segment lost 3 bases and the J segment 1 base; nucleotides outside the gene matches: 0. The CDR3 is 15 residues long. CDR3 amino acids: CASSQGLAGSYEQYF. The DNA for the CDR3 is TGTGCCAGCAGCCAGGGACTAGCGGGGTCCTACGAGCAGTACTTC.

In this sample, this clone turned up once. The chain uses TRBV3-1 (or the pseudogene TRBV3-2) and TRBJ1-4; tentatively, D is TRBD1 (5 bases). In germline, CDR1 is LGHDT, CDR2 YNNKEL (reference sequence). Trimming shortened V by 4 bases and J by 6 bases, and 12 bases separated the two germline ends. The CDR3 is 14 amino acids. CDR3: CASSPGQLDEKLFF. CDR3 bases: TGTGCCAGCAGCCCCGGACAATTGGATGAAAAACTGTTTTTT.

The J gene is TRBJ1-2, the V gene TRBV5-8; TRBD1 might be the D (5 bases). Germline V gives CDR1 SGHTS, CDR2 YDEGEE. The CDR3 sequence is 15 residues long. Trimming stripped 0 bases from V and 5 bases from J, with 14 bases between. CDR3 DNA: TGTGCCAGCAGCTTGGCCGACCAAGGGACTTATGGCTACACCTTC. It is translated as CASSLADQGTYGYTF.

The chain recombines TRBV12-3 or TRBV12-4 with TRBJ2-7; no firm D call. The V end was cut by 3 bases, the J end by 7 bases, with 10 bases between. The CDR3 loop spans 12 amino acids. CDR3 nucleotides: TGTGCCAGCAGTTTTGGCCCCGCAGAGCAGTACTTC. Its protein product is CASSFGPAEQYF.

This clone was observed a handful of times. The CDR3 region is CASSSVLTSYEQYF. The CDR3 DNA follows: TGTGCCAGCAGTTCAGTCCTCACCTCCTACGAGCAGTACTTC. The chain links TRBV7-9 to TRBJ2-7; D unclear. This CDR3 contains 14 residues. V was pared by 6 bases and J by 0 bases, with 12 bases between. Germline CDR1 and CDR2: SEHNR and FQNEAQ (reference sequence).

The chain combines TRBV24-1 with TRBJ2-2; D unclear. The CDR3 consists of 13 residues. V lost 4 bases, J lost 6 bases, and 8 bases lay in between. CDR1 is KGHDR and CDR2 is SFDVKD in the germline V gene. The CDR3 is CATSDVRAGELFF. Here the CDR3 DNA reads TGTGCCACCAGTGACGTACGGGCCGGGGAGCTGTTTTTT.

The chain is built from TRBV4-2 and TRBJ2-3; the match to TRBD2 covers 9 bases. The trim removed 6 bases at V and 0 bases at J, leaving 1 base unmatched. The V gene's germline CDR1 is LGHNA and CDR2 YNFKEQ. CDR3 length equals 14 residues. CDR3 in amino acids: CASRGTSSTDTQYF. The CDR3 nucleotides read TGTGCCAGCAGAGGGACTAGCAGCACAGATACGCAGTATTTT.

This chain uses TRBV25-1 with TRBJ1-5, with D perhaps TRBD1 (5 bases). Germline-derived CDR1 and CDR2 are MGHDK and SYGVNS. CDR3 length: 14 residues. V lost 3 bases to trimming and J lost 3 bases, with 9 bases between them. The CDR3 DNA reads TGTGCCAGCAGTGATACCAGGGCCAATCAGCCCCAGCATTTT. Translated: CASSDTRANQPQHF.

This chain joins TRBV27 and TRBJ2-7; tentative D call: TRBD2 (6 bases). V was pared by 6 bases and J by 0 bases, with 15 bases between. CDR1 is MNHEY, CDR2 SMNVEV, per germline (reference sequence). This CDR3 comprises 15 residues. CDR3 loop: CASRTVGGSSYEQYF. In DNA, the CDR3 is TGTGCCAGCAGGACGGTTGGGGGGTCCTCCTACGAGCAGTACTTC.

This clone has just a few counts. V is TRBV15 and J is TRBJ1-2; D ambiguous. Trimming stripped 1 base from V and 4 bases from J, with 16 bases between. Germline V gives CDR1 LNHNV, CDR2 YYDKDF (reference sequence). The CDR3 consists of 16 residues. The CDR3 is CATSRGGGRGLYGYTF. CDR3 coding DNA: TGTGCCACCAGCAGAGGAGGTGGTCGCGGGCTCTATGGCTACACCTTC.

This clone was recorded only once. The CDR3 bases are TGTGCCAGCAGCCTACCTCCTAGCGGGAGCGACGAGCAGTACTTC. This codes for CASSLPPSGSDEQYF. The genes are TRBV7-2 and TRBJ2-7, with 10 bases aligning to TRBD2. CDR1 is SGHTA and CDR2 is FQGNSA in the germline V gene. This CDR3 has 15 residues. Losses at the gene ends were 5 bases for V and 5 bases for J; bases not matched to a gene: 9.

The chain is built from TRBV28 and TRBJ1-1; D is ambiguous. The CDR3 length is 12 residues. Germline V gene data show CDR1 as MDHEN and CDR2 as SYDVKM. Trimming left V 5 bases short and J 3 bases short, with 7 bases between. Written as DNA, the CDR3 is TGTGCCAGCAGTCCCCAGGACACTGAAGCTTTCTTT. Protein product: CASSPQDTEAFF. Drawing the rest from reference TRBV28 and TRBJ1-1, the complete variable domain is DVKVTQSSRYLVKRTGEKVFLECVQDMDHENMFWYRQDPGLGLRLIYFSYDVKMKEKGDIPEGYSVSREKKERFSLILESASTNQTSMYLCASSPQDTEAFFGQGTRLTVV.

This rearrangement joins TRBV19 to TRBJ1-4; tentatively, D is TRBD1 (5 bases). With 4 bases removed from V and 6 bases from J, the gap between germline ends came to 12 bases. The length of the CDR3 is 14 residues. The V gene's germline CDR1 is LNHDA and CDR2 SQIVND (reference sequence). For the CDR3, the DNA is TGTGCCAGTAGTAAGGGACTGGTGGATGAAAAACTGTTTTTT. Translating gives CASSKGLVDEKLFF.

This chain connects TRBV5-1 to TRBJ1-2; D ambiguous. V was shortened by 4 bases and J by 8 bases, with 21 bases between the two germline ends. The CDR3 length is 15 residues. The germline V gene encodes CDR1 SGHRS and CDR2 YFSETQ. The DNA for the CDR3 is TGCGCCAGCAGCCGCACGGACCGGCAGGAGGGAGGCTACACCTTC. Its translation is CASSRTDRQEGGYTF.

V is TRBV9 and J is TRBJ1-4; weak D call: TRBD1 (6 bases). V was pared by 3 bases and J by 0 bases, with 15 bases between. CDR1 and CDR2 from the germline V gene are SGDLS and YYNGEE. The CDR3 runs 17 residues. The CDR3 is CASSALQGRATNEKLFF. CDR3 nucleotide sequence: TGTGCCAGCAGCGCGCTACAGGGACGGGCAACTAATGAAAAACTGTTTTTT.

The chain has TRBV6-1 and TRBJ1-5, with D possibly TRBD1 on 5 matching bases. In germline, CDR1 is MNHNS, CDR2 SASEGT. Trimming stripped 1 base from V and 0 bases from J, with 19 bases between. This CDR3 has 19 amino acids. The CDR3 protein is CASSEDGGVGWHSNQPQHF. CDR3 bases: TGTGCCAGCAGTGAAGATGGGGGGGTGGGTTGGCATAGCAATCAGCCCCAGCATTTT.

J is TRBJ2-2 and V is TRBV5-1; 7 bases fit TRBD2. After removal of 3 bases from V and 4 bases from J, the junction contained 6 bases not matched to a gene. CDR3 length equals 15 residues. CDR1 is SGHRS and CDR2 is YFSETQ in the germline V gene. For the CDR3, the DNA is TGCGCCAGCAGCTCTCCCGGGACTACCACCGGGGAGCTGTTTTTT. As protein: CASSSPGTTTGELFF.

In the case of this clone: The junction and the germline gene differ at one end; a read error may be behind it. The chain links TRBV7-2 to TRBJ2-2; TRBD2 matches at 9 bases. This CDR3 has 14 amino acids. CDR1 and CDR2 (germline): SGHTA, FQGNSA. CDR3 DNA: TGTGCCAGCAGCTCTAGCGGGAACGCCGGGGAGCTGTTTTTT. Its protein is CASSSSGNAGELFF.

About this clone: Other DNA sequences within the sample encode an identical CDR3. This chain uses TRBV24-1 with TRBJ2-2, with D possibly matching TRBD1 (5 bases). The CDR3 has 12 amino acids. The germline gives CDR1 KGHDR, CDR2 SFDVKD. V lost 7 bases, J lost 5 bases, and 7 bases lay in between. The CDR3 bases are TGTGCCACCAGGAGACAGACCGGGGAGCTGTTTTTT. Its translation: CATRRQTGELFF.